Detailed here is one T cell receptor (beta chain). The data are from a study of blood T cell repertoires in COVID-19. Study details: Samples taken during acute and convalescent COVID-19 were collected in the United States, Italy and Spain.

Authors' analysis steps: Scientists estimated how many nucleated cells there were by amplifying reference gene primers. Clones were sequenced by immunoSEQ multiplex PCR, and TCRdb holds only the in-frame ones, with some missing. The DNA was the basis for D and trimming; V, J and clone size are from that table. The table lists 100,000 or so clones, almost 85% of them singletons. The V end was cut by 1 base, the J end by 1 base, with 11 bases between. There are 16 residues in the CDR3. CDR1 and CDR2 (germline): KGHDR, SFDVKD. This chain joins TRBV24-1 and TRBJ2-3, with D tentatively TRBD1 (6 bases). The specimen was peripheral blood. The clonotype originates from a man aged 45-65 years with active or convalescent COVID-19. For the CDR3, the DNA is TGTGCCACCAGTGATTTCAGGGGCGCGGGCACAGATACGCAGTATTTT. This translates into CATSDFRGAGTDTQYF.